Reported below is one TCR beta chain. This specimen belongs to a study of shared clonotypes between healthy human individuals. Only CD45RO-negative cells positively selected for CCR7 counted as naive CD8 cells, so terminally differentiated effector memory CD45RA+ cells were excluded. Replicate PCRs run on sorted subsets employed around 200 ng DNA, 30,000 to 35,000 T cell genomes. As originally analysed: Junction-only sequences produced by ImmunoSEQ had no quality scores, so filtering differed. Sequenced by immunoSEQ multiplex PCR; TCRdb stores in-frame clones only, minus some. V and J calls and clone size come straight from that table; D and trimming were deduced from the DNA. The sample records around 1,900,000 clones, about 93% being singletons. This sequence was found in a man between 18 and 29 years old in good health. Some clones in this sample may be carry-over from other donors' samples. Input material: naive CD8+ T cells from PBMCs.

In DNA form, the CDR3 reads TGCGCCAGCAGCCAAGGGACAGGACTAGGCAATCAGCCCCAGCATTTT. It specifies CASSQGTGLGNQPQHF. The chain carries TRBV4-1 and TRBJ1-5; 7 positions agree with TRBD1. Unmatched junction bases numbered 5, after V lost 1 base and J lost 2 bases. Germline loops: CDR1 MGHRA, CDR2 YSYEKL. The CDR3 has 16 residues.